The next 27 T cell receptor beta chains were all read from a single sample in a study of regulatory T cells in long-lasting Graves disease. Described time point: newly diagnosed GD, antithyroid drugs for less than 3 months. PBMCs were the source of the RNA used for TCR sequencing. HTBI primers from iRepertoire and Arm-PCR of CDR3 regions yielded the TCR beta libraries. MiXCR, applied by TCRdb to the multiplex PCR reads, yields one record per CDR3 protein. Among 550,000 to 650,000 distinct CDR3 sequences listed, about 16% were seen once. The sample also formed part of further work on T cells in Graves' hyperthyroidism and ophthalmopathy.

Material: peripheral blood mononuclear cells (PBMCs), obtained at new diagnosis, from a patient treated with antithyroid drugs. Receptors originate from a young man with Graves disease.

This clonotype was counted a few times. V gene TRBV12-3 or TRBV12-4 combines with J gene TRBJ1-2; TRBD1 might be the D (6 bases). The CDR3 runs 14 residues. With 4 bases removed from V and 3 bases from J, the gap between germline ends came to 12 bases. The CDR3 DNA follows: TGTGCCAGCAGTTGGGGACCAGGGGACTATGGCTACACCTTC. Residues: CASSWGPGDYGYTF.

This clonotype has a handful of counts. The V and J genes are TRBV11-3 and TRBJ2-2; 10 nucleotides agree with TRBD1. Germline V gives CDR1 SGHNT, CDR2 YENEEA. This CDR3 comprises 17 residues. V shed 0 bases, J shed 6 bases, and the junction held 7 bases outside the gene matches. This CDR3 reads CASSLDRLGQGSGELFF. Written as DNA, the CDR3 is TGTGCCAGCAGCTTAGATCGGCTGGGACAGGGGTCCGGGGAGCTGTTTTTT.

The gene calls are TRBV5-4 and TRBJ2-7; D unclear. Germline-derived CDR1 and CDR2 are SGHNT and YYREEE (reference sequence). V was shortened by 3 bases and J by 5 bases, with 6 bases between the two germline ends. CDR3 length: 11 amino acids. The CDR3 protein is CASSSTHEQYF. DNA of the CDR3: TGTGCCAGCAGCTCCACGCACGAGCAGTACTTC.

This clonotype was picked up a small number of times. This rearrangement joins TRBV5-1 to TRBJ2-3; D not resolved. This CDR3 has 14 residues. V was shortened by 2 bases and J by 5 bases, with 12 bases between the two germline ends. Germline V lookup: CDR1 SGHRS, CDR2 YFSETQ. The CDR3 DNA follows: TGCGCCAGCAGCTTTGGTCCAGCGCGAGATACGCAGTATTTT. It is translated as CASSFGPARDTQYF.

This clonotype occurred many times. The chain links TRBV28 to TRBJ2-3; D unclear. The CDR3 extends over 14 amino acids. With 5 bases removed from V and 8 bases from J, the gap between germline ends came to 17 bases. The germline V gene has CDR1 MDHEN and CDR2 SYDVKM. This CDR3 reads CASSNPGTTTTQYF. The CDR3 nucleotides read TGTGCCAGCAGTAATCCAGGAACCACGACTACGCAGTATTTT.

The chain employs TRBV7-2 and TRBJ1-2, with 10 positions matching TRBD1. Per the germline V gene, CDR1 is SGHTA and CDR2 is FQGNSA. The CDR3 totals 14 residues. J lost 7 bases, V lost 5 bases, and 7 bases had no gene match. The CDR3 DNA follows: TGTGCCAGCAGCCCGGGGACAGGGGATGGTGGCTACACCTTC. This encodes CASSPGTGDGGYTF. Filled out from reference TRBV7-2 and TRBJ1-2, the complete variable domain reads GAGVSQSPSNKVTEKGKDVELRCDPISGHTALYWYRQSLGQGLEFLIYFQGNSAPDKSGLPSDRFSAERTGGSVSTLTIQRTQQEDSAVYLCASSPGTGDGGYTFGSGTRLTVV.

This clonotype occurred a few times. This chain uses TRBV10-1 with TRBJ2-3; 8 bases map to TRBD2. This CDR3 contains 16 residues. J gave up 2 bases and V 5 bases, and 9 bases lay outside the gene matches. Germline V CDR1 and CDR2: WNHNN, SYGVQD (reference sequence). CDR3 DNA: TGCGCCAGCAGTCCTGCGGGACTAGAGTACACAGATACGCAGTATTTT. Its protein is CASSPAGLEYTDTQYF.

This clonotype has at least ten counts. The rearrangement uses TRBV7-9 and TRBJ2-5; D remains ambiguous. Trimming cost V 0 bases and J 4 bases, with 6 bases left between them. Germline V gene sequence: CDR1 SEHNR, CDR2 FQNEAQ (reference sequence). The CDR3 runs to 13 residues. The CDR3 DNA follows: TGTGCCAGCAGCTTAGCTAGTGGAGAGACCCAGTACTTC. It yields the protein CASSLASGETQYF. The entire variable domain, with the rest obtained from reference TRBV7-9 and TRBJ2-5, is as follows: DTGVSQNPRHKITKRGQNVTFRCDPISEHNRLYWYRQTLGQGPEFLTYFQNEAQLEKSRLLSDRFSAERPKGSFSTLEIQRTEQGDSAMYLCASSLASGETQYFGPGTRLLVL.

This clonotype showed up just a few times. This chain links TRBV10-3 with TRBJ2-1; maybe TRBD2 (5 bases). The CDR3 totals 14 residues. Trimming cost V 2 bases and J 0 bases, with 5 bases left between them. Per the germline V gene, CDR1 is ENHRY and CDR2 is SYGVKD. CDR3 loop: CAISESGSYNEQFF. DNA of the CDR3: TGTGCCATCAGTGAGAGCGGCTCCTACAATGAGCAGTTCTTC.

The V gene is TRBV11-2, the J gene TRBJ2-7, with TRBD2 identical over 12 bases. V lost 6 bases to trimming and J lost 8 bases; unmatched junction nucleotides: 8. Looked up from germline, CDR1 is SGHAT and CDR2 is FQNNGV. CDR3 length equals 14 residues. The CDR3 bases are TGTGCCAGCAGATCGGGACTAGCGGGCTCCCAGCAGTACTTC. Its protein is CASRSGLAGSQQYF.

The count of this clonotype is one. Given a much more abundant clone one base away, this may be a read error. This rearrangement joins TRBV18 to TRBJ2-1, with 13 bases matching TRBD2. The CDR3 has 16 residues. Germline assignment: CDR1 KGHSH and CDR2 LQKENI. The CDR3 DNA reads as TGTGCCAGCTCTCCGGGACTAGCGGGATCTGACAATGAGCAGTCCTTC. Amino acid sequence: CASSPGLAGSDNEQSF.

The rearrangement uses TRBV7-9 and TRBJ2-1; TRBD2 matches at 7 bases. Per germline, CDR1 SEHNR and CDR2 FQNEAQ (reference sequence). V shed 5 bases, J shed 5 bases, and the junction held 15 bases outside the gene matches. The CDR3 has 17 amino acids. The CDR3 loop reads CASSPGGGGPGHNEQFF. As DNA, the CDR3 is TGTGCCAGCAGCCCGGGTGGGGGAGGGCCGGGGCACAATGAGCAGTTCTTC.

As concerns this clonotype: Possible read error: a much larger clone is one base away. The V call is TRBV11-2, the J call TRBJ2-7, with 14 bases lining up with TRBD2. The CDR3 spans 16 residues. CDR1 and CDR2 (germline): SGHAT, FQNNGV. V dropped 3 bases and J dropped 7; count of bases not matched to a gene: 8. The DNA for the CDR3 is TGTGCCAGCAGCTTTGGGGGACTAGCGGGAGTAGATGAGCAGTACTTC. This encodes CASSFGGLAGVDEQYF.

For the CDR3, the DNA is TGTGCCAGCAGTCTCCAAGCGGAGCACTCCTACAATGAGCAGTTCTTC. It is translated as CASSLQAEHSYNEQFF. The J gene is TRBJ2-1, the V gene TRBV6-1, with D possibly TRBD2 on 5 matching bases. The CDR3 is made up of 16 amino acids. Germline V gives CDR1 MNHNS, CDR2 SASEGT. V was cut by 5 bases and J by 0 bases, with 14 bases left in between.

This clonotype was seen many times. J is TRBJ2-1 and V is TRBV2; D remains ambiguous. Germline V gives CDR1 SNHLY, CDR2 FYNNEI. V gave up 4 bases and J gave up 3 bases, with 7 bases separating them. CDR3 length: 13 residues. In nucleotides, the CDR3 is TGTGCCAGCAGTGGGCTACTCTACAATGAGCAGTTCTTC. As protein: CASSGLLYNEQFF.

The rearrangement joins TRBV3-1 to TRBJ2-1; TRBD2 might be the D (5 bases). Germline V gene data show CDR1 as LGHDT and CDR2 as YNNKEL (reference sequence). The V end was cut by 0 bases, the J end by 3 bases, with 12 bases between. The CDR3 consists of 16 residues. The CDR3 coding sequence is TGTGCCAGCAGCCAAGAATCCCGGGGAATCTACAATGAGCAGTTCTTC. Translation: CASSQESRGIYNEQFF.

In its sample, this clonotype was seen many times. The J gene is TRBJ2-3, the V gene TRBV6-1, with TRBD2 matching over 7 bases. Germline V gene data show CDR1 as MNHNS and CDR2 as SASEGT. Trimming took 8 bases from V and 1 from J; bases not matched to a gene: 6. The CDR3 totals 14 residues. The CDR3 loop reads CASPGRECTDTQYF. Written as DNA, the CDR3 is TGTGCCAGCCCTGGGCGGGAGTGCACAGATACGCAGTATTTT.

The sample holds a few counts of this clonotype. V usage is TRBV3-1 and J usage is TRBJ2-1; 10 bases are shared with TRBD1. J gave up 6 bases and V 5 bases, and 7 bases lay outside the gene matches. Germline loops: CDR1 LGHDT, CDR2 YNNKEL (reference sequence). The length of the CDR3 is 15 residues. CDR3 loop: CASSTGTGDLNEQFF. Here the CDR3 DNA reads TGTGCCAGCAGCACCGGGACAGGGGACCTCAATGAGCAGTTCTTC.

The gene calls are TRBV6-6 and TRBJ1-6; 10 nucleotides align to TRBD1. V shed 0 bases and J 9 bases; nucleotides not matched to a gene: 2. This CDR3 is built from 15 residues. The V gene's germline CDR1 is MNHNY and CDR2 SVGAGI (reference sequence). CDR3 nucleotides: TGTGCCAGCAGTTACTCGGACAGGGGGTCTTCACCCCTCCACTTT. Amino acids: CASSYSDRGSSPLHF.

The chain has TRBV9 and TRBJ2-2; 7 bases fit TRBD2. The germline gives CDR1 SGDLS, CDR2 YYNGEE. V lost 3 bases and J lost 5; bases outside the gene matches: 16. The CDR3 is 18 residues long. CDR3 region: CASSALPRLAHLTGELFF. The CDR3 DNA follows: TGTGCCAGCAGCGCACTACCGAGACTAGCTCATTTAACCGGGGAGCTGTTTTTT.

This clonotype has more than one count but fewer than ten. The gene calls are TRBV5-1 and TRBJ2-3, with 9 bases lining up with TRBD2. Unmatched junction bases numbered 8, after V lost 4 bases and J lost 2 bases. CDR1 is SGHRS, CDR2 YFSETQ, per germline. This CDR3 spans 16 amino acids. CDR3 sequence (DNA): TGCGCCAGCAGCAAAGCGGGAGGTCGGGTCACAGATACGCAGTATTTT. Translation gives CASSKAGGRVTDTQYF.

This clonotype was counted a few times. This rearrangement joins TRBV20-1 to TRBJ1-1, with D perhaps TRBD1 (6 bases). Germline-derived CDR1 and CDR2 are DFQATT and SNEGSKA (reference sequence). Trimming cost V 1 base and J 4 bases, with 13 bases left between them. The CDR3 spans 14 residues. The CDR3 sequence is CSARGGGPGTEAFF. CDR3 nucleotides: TGCAGTGCTAGAGGGGGGGGCCCCGGCACTGAAGCTTTCTTT.

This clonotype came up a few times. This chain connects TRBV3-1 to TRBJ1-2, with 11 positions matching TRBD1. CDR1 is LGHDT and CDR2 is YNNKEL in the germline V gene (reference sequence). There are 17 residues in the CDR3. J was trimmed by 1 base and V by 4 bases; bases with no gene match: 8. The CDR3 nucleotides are TGTGCCAGCAGCCCCAGGACAGGGGGCACAGTTAACTATGGCTACACCTTC. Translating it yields CASSPRTGGTVNYGYTF.

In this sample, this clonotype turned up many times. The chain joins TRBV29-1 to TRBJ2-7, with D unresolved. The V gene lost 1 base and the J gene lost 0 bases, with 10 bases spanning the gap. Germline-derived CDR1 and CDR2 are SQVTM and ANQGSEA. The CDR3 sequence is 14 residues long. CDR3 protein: CSVEGTGSSYEQYF. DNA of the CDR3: TGCAGCGTTGAAGGGACGGGCAGCTCCTACGAGCAGTACTTC.

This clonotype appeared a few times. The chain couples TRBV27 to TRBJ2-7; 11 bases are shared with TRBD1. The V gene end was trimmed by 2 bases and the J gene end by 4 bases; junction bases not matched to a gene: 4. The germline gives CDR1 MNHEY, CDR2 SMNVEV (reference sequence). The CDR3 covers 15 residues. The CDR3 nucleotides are TGTGCCAGCAGTTTAGGGGACAGGGGGTTGTACGAGCAGTACTTC. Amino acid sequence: CASSLGDRGLYEQYF.

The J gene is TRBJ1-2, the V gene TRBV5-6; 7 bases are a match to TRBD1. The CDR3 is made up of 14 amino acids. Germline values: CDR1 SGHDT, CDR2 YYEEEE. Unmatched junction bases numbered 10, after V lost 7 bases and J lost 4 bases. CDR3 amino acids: CASGKDRTIYGYTF. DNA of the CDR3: TGTGCCAGCGGAAAGGACAGGACAATCTATGGCTACACCTTC.

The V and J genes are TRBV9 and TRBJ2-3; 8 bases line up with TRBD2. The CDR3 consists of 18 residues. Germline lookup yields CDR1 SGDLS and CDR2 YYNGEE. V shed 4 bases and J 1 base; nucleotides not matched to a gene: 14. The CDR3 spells CASSNGIGRAHGTDTQYF. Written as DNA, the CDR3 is TGTGCCAGCAGCAACGGGATCGGGAGGGCCCACGGCACAGATACGCAGTATTTT.